This T cell receptor (beta chain) was documented in a study of cytomegalovirus exposure and HLA in healthy donors. Broader study findings: Under in vitro conditions, three CMV-associated chains were confirmed as specific for CMV antigens. It was about 150 TCR beta chains that were listed as cytomegalovirus-associated. Within the 120 or so validation repertoires, first-cohort TCR clusters tended to co-occur, according to a later analysis.

Points on this clone: The antigen is unknown.

The donors were part of the roughly 110-subject validation cohort, which stood apart from the approximately 670-subject first cohort. Clones were read by immunoSEQ multiplex PCR, and TCRdb kept only the in-frame ones, dropping some. Of approximately 130,000 clones listed, around 85% are singletons. This TCR was recovered from a woman aged 30 to 39 in good health and CMV-seronegative. Sequenced material: PBMCs.

CDR3 DNA sequence: TGTGCCAGCAGCTTAGCTGGCGGGGGCAAAAACGAGCAGTACTTC. Translating gives CASSLAGGGKNEQYF. This sequence joins TRBV7-9 and TRBJ2-7; possibly TRBD2 for D (7 bases). Germline CDR1 is SEHNR and CDR2 is FQNEAQ (reference sequence). The CDR3 length is 15 residues. Trimming removed 0 bases from V and 5 bases from J, with 14 bases in between.